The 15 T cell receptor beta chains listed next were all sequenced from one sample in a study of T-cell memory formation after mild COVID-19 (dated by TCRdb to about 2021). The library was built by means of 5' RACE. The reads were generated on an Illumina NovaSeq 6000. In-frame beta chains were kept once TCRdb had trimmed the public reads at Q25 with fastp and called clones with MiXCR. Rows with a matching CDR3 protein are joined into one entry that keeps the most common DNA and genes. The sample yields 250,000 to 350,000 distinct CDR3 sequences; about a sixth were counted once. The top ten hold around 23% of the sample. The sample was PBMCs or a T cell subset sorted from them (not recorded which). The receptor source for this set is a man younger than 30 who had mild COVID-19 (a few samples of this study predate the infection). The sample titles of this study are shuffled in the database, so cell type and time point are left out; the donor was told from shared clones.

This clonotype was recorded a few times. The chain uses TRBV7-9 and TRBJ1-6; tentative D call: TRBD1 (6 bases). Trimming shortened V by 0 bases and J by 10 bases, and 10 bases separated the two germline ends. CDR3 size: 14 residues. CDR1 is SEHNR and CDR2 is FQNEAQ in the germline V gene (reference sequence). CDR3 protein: CASSLAQGRSPLHF. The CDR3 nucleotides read TGTGCCAGCAGCTTAGCACAGGGAAGATCACCCCTCCACTTT.

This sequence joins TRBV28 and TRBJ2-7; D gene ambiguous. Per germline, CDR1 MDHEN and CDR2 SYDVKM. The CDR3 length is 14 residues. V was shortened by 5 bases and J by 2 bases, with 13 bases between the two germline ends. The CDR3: CASSAHHLTYEQYV. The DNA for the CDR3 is TGTGCCAGCAGTGCTCATCATTTGACCTACGAGCAGTACGTC.

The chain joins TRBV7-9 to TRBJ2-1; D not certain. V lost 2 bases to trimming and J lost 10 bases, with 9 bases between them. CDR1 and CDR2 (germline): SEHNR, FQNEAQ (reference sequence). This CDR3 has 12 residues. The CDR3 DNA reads TGTGCCAGCAGCTTATTGGAATTGGAGCAGTTCTTC. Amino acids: CASSLLELEQFF.

DNA for the CDR3: TGTGCCAGCAGTGCAGGGGTTGCGCAGTATTTT. Residues: CASSAGVAQYF. The chain carries TRBV6-1 and TRBJ2-3; a weak D match, TRBD1 (6 bases). CDR1 MNHNS and CDR2 SASEGT come from the germline V gene. Trimming left V 4 bases short and J 10 bases short, with 9 bases between. The CDR3 spans 11 residues.

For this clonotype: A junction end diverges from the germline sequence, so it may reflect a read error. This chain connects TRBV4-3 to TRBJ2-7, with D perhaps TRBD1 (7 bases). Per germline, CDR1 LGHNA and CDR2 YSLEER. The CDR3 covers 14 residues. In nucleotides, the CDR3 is TGCTCCAGCAGCGCCTTCAGGGGGGACTACGAGCAGTACTTC. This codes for CSSSAFRGDYEQYF.

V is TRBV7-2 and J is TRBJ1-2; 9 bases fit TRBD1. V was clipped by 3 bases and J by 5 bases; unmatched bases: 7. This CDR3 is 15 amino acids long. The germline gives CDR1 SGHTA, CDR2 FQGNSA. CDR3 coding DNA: TGTGCCAGCAGCTTCCGGACAGGGGTGGAGTATGGCTACACCTTC. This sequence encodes CASSFRTGVEYGYTF.

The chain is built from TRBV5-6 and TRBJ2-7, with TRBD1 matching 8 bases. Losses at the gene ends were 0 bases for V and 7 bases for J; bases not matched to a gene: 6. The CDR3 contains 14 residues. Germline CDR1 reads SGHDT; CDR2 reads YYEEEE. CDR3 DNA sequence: TGTGCCAGCAGCTTGGGACAGGGGACAGGAGAGCAGTACGTC. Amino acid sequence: CASSLGQGTGEQYV.

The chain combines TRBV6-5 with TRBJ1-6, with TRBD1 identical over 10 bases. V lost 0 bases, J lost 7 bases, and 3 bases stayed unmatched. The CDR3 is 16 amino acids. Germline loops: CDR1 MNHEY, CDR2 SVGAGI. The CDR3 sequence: CASSYSGTGVNSPLHF. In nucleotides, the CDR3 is TGTGCCAGCAGTTACTCGGGGACAGGGGTAAATTCACCCCTCCACTTT.

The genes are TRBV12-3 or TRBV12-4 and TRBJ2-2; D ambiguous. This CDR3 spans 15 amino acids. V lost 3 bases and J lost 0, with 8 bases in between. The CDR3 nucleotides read TGTGCCAGCAGTTTCTCAGGAGCGAACACCGGGGAGCTGTTTTTT. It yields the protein CASSFSGANTGELFF.

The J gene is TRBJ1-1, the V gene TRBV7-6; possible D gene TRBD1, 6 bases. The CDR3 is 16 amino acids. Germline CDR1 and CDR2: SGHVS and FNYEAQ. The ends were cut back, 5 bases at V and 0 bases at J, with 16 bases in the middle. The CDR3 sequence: CASSLLGGVMNTEAFF. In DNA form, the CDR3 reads TGTGCCAGCAGCCTATTAGGGGGGGTCATGAACACTGAAGCTTTCTTT.

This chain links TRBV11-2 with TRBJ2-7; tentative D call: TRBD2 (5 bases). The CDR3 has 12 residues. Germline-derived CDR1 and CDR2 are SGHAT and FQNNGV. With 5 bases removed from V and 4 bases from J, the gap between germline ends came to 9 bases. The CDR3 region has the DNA TGTGCCAGCAGCACGGACTGGTACGAGCAGTACGTC. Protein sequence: CASSTDWYEQYV.

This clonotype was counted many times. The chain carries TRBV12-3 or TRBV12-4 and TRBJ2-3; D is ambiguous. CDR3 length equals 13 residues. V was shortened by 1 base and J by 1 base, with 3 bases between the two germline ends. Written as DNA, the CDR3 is TGTGCCAGCAGTTTAGTGGGCACAGATACGCAGTATTTT. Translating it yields CASSLVGTDTQYF.

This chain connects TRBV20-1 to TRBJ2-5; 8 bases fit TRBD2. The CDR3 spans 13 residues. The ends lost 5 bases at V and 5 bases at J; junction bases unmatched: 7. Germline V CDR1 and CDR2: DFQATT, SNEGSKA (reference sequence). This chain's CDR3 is CSAPRGAGETQYF. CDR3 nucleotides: TGCAGTGCTCCGCGGGGGGCTGGGGAGACCCAGTACTTC.

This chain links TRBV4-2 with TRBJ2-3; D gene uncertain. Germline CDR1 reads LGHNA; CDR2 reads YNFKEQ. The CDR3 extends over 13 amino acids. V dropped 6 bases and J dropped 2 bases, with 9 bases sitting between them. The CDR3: CASRDSDTDTQYF. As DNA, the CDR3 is TGTGCCAGCAGGGATTCGGACACAGATACGCAGTATTTT.

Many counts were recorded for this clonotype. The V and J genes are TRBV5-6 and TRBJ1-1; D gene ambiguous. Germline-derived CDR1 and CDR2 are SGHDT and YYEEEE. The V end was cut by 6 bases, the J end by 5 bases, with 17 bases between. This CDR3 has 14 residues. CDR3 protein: CASTLYSVRTEAFF. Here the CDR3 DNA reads TGTGCCAGCACCCTTTATAGCGTTAGGACTGAAGCTTTCTTT.